A selection of T cell receptor beta chains follows, all from one sample in a study of blood T cell repertoires in COVID-19. Method: immunoSEQ multiplex PCR; TCRdb's copy keeps in-frame clones and lacks some. The sample has roughly 120,000 clones, over 65% seen once; the top ten hold more than 3.5%. The sample taken for sequencing was peripheral blood. These TCRs come from a woman older than 75 with acute or convalescent COVID-19. Both conserved end residues are part of each CDR3. A D gene is named only where the DNA matches it firmly. Only part of the rows carry a size: once, few, many, or a class if the clone is expanded.

v_call: TRBV4-1
j_call: TRBJ2-3
clone_size: -
d_call: TRBD1
cdr3_aa: CASSQLQGLNTQYF
cdr3_nt: TGCGCCAGCAGCCAATTACAGGGGTTAAATACGCAGTATTTT

v_call: TRBV13
j_call: TRBJ2-7
clone_size: -
d_call: -
cdr3_aa: CASSPTWSSSYEQYF
cdr3_nt: TGTGCCAGCAGCCCAACATGGAGTAGTTCTTACGAGCAGTACTTC

v_call: TRBV2
j_call: TRBJ1-6
clone_size: -
d_call: -
cdr3_aa: CASSRLRYDNSPLHF
cdr3_nt: TGTGCCAGCTCCCGCCTGCGGTACGATAATTCACCCCTCCACTTT

v_call: TRBV2
j_call: TRBJ1-2
clone_size: once
d_call: -
cdr3_aa: CASRIDRGGYYGYTF
cdr3_nt: TGTGCCAGCAGAATCGACCGAGGGGGTTACTATGGCTACACCTTC

v_call: TRBV6-5
j_call: TRBJ2-2
clone_size: -
d_call: TRBD1
cdr3_aa: CASSYSTGQGAGELFF
cdr3_nt: TGTGCCAGCAGTTACTCGACGGGACAGGGGGCCGGGGAGCTGTTTTTT

v_call: TRBV6-1
j_call: TRBJ1-2
clone_size: -
d_call: TRBD1
cdr3_aa: CASSEAPQGGSYGYTF
cdr3_nt: TGTGCCAGCAGTGAAGCGCCGCAGGGGGGTAGCTATGGCTACACCTTC

v_call: TRBV7-7
j_call: TRBJ2-2
clone_size: -
d_call: -
cdr3_aa: CASSLGGRVVTGELFF
cdr3_nt: TGTGCTAGCAGCTTGGGGGGGCGGGTAGTCACCGGGGAGCTGTTTTTT

v_call: TRBV29-1
j_call: TRBJ2-1
clone_size: few
d_call: -
cdr3_aa: CSVEAFNEQFF
cdr3_nt: TGCAGCGTTGAAGCCTTCAATGAGCAGTTCTTC

v_call: TRBV27
j_call: TRBJ1-1
clone_size: many
d_call: TRBD1
cdr3_aa: CASRTGGTEAFF
cdr3_nt: TGTGCCAGCAGGACAGGGGGCACTGAAGCTTTCTTT

v_call: TRBV4-3
j_call: TRBJ2-1
clone_size: -
d_call: TRBD2
cdr3_aa: CASSQDPAGASYNEQFF
cdr3_nt: TGCGCCAGCAGCCAAGATCCAGCGGGGGCCTCCTACAATGAGCAGTTCTTC

v_call: TRBV9
j_call: TRBJ2-3
clone_size: -
d_call: TRBD2
cdr3_aa: CASRPRLLVSGTTDTQYF
cdr3_nt: TGTGCCAGCCGCCCACGCCTACTCGTTAGCGGGACCACAGATACGCAGTATTTT

v_call: TRBV5-4
j_call: TRBJ2-1
clone_size: -
d_call: TRBD2
cdr3_aa: CASSVNSGGPTYNEQFF
cdr3_nt: TGTGCCAGCAGCGTAAATAGCGGGGGGCCTACCTACAATGAGCAGTTCTTC

v_call: TRBV5-1
j_call: TRBJ2-7
clone_size: -
d_call: -
cdr3_aa: CASTPGAGIASYEQYF
cdr3_nt: TGCGCCAGCACTCCTGGGGCGGGGATAGCGAGTTACGAGCAGTACTTC

v_call: TRBV5-5
j_call: TRBJ2-2
clone_size: -
d_call: -
cdr3_aa: CASSLNTGELFF
cdr3_nt: TGTGCCAGCAGCCTTAACACCGGGGAGCTGTTTTTT

v_call: TRBV5-1
j_call: TRBJ2-1
clone_size: once
d_call: -
cdr3_aa: CASRPTRPAYNEQFF
cdr3_nt: TGCGCCAGCAGGCCTACTAGACCCGCCTACAATGAGCAGTTCTTC

v_call: TRBV18
j_call: TRBJ1-1
clone_size: -
d_call: -
cdr3_aa: CASSTAETRGEAFF
cdr3_nt: TGTGCCAGCTCAACCGCCGAGACGCGAGGGGAAGCTTTCTTT

v_call: TRBV7-8
j_call: TRBJ2-7
clone_size: -
d_call: -
cdr3_aa: CASSGGRVTGEQYF
cdr3_nt: TGTGCCAGCTCGGGCGGGAGAGTGACAGGCGAGCAGTACTTC

v_call: TRBV5-1
j_call: TRBJ2-7
clone_size: few
d_call: TRBD1
cdr3_aa: CASSLTGGIEQYF
cdr3_nt: TGCGCCAGCAGCTTGACAGGGGGTATCGAGCAGTACTTC

v_call: TRBV10-1
j_call: TRBJ2-3
clone_size: -
d_call: -
cdr3_aa: CASSEYGADTQYF
cdr3_nt: TGCGCCAGCAGTGAGTATGGGGCGGATACGCAGTATTTT

v_call: TRBV6-5
j_call: TRBJ1-2
clone_size: few
d_call: TRBD1
cdr3_aa: CASSYARTGDLYGYTF
cdr3_nt: TGTGCCAGCAGTTACGCCCGGACAGGGGACCTTTATGGCTACACCTTC

v_call: TRBV14
j_call: TRBJ2-1
clone_size: -
d_call: -
cdr3_aa: CASSLKGGGEQFF
cdr3_nt: TGTGCCAGCAGCCTTAAAGGGGGGGGTGAGCAGTTCTTC

v_call: TRBV6-5
j_call: TRBJ1-5
clone_size: many
d_call: -
cdr3_aa: CASSRGLAQPQHF
cdr3_nt: TGTGCCAGCAGTCGAGGGCTGGCTCAGCCCCAGCATTTT

v_call: TRBV4-2
j_call: TRBJ2-1
clone_size: -
d_call: TRBD2
cdr3_aa: CASSQQRGSSYNEQFF
cdr3_nt: TGTGCCAGCAGCCAACAGCGGGGGAGCTCCTACAATGAGCAGTTCTTC

v_call: TRBV27
j_call: TRBJ2-2
clone_size: few
d_call: -
cdr3_aa: CARQGSTGELFF
cdr3_nt: TGTGCCAGGCAGGGGTCCACCGGGGAGCTGTTTTTT

v_call: TRBV28
j_call: TRBJ1-6
clone_size: -
d_call: TRBD1
cdr3_aa: CASSSPRDREYNSPLHF
cdr3_nt: TGTGCCAGCAGTTCACCCCGAGACAGGGAATATAATTCACCCCTCCACTTT

v_call: TRBV19
j_call: TRBJ1-5
clone_size: once
d_call: TRBD1
cdr3_aa: CASSILQGDQGQPQHF
cdr3_nt: TGTGCCAGTAGTATCTTACAGGGGGATCAGGGCCAGCCCCAGCATTTT

v_call: TRBV4-1
j_call: TRBJ2-5
clone_size: -
d_call: TRBD2
cdr3_aa: CASSQVQGSGGAPQETQYF
cdr3_nt: TGCGCCAGCAGCCAAGTTCAAGGTAGCGGGGGGGCGCCCCAAGAGACCCAGTACTTC

v_call: TRBV5-6
j_call: TRBJ2-1
clone_size: -
d_call: -
cdr3_aa: CASSLTGYEQFF
cdr3_nt: TGTGCCAGCAGCTTAACAGGGTATGAGCAGTTCTTC

v_call: TRBV30
j_call: TRBJ2-3
clone_size: -
d_call: -
cdr3_aa: CAWSLGLSTDTQYF
cdr3_nt: TGTGCCTGGAGTTTGGGCCTCAGCACAGATACGCAGTATTTT

v_call: TRBV20-1
j_call: TRBJ1-5
clone_size: -
d_call: -
cdr3_aa: CSALEQPQHF
cdr3_nt: TGCAGTGCCCTAGAGCAGCCCCAGCATTTT

v_call: TRBV10-3
j_call: TRBJ2-2
clone_size: -
d_call: -
cdr3_aa: CAVTGANTGELFF
cdr3_nt: TGTGCCGTCACGGGGGCGAACACCGGGGAGCTGTTTTTT

v_call: TRBV3-1/TRBV3-2
j_call: TRBJ1-6
clone_size: once
d_call: -
cdr3_aa: CASSPSPDSPLHF
cdr3_nt: TGTGCCAGCAGCCCCAGTCCTGATTCACCCCTCCACTTT

v_call: TRBV3-1/TRBV3-2
j_call: TRBJ2-5
clone_size: -
d_call: -
cdr3_aa: CASSQGRMTGLRGETQYF
cdr3_nt: TGTGCCAGCAGCCAAGGCAGGATGACGGGACTCCGGGGAGAGACCCAGTACTTC

v_call: TRBV27
j_call: TRBJ2-4
clone_size: -
d_call: TRBD1
cdr3_aa: CASSITGGNIQYF
cdr3_nt: TGTGCCAGCAGTATTACAGGGGGAAACATTCAGTACTTC

v_call: TRBV19
j_call: TRBJ1-6
clone_size: -
d_call: -
cdr3_aa: CASKGEPLWHSPLHF
cdr3_nt: TGTGCCAGTAAAGGAGAGCCCCTTTGGCATTCACCCCTCCACTTT

v_call: TRBV29-1
j_call: TRBJ2-7
clone_size: -
d_call: -
cdr3_aa: CSVRTVYEQYF
cdr3_nt: TGCAGCGTCCGGACAGTCTACGAGCAGTACTTC

v_call: TRBV10-1
j_call: TRBJ2-1
clone_size: -
d_call: TRBD2
cdr3_aa: CASSDTTLAGANEQFF
cdr3_nt: TGCGCCAGCAGTGATACCACCTTAGCGGGAGCCAATGAGCAGTTCTTC